A single sample is the source of the 24 T cell receptor beta chains below, sequenced in a study of OX40 agonist ivuxolimab in advanced cancers. The library was prepared using the immunoSEQ multiplex PCR assay. As stored in TCRdb, this immuneACCESS dataset retains in-frame rearrangements with V and J assigned. A fraction of the clones does not appear; measured against another copy, unresolved V genes explain less than half of the discrepancy, and the remainder lacks a known reason. The sample table shows some 77,000 clones, and around 94% are seen once. The top ten clonotypes cover around 4.9% of the sample. The sequenced sample was CD4+ or CD8+ T cells sorted from blood, obtained in a trial of the OX40 agonist ivuxolimab. These TCRs come from an adult with an advanced solid tumor such as melanoma, head and neck, liver or kidney cancer.

J is TRBJ1-5 and V is TRBV5-8, with a possible D match to TRBD1 (5 bases). This CDR3 contains 14 residues. CDR1 SGHTS and CDR2 YDEGEE come from the germline V gene. With 6 bases removed from V and 10 bases from J, the gap between germline ends came to 20 bases. The CDR3 region has the DNA TGTGCCAGCAACAGGTTTTTCAATGTTGTACCCCAGCATTTT. Translating gives CASNRFFNVVPQHF. The whole variable domain, remainder taken from reference TRBV5-8 and TRBJ1-5, is EAGVTQSPTHLIKTRGQQATLRCSPISGHTSVYWYQQALGLGLQFLLWYDEGEERNRGNFPPRFSGRQFPNYSSELNVNALELEDSALYLCASNRFFNVVPQHFGDGTRLSIL.

This clone was detected only once. V is TRBV7-2 and J is TRBJ2-2; D call uncertain. CDR1 SGHTA and CDR2 FQGNSA come from the germline V gene. The CDR3 consists of 14 residues. V was pared by 7 bases and J by 2 bases, with 11 bases between. Here the CDR3 DNA reads TGTGCCAGCACTAATTTGGGTAACACCGGGGAGCTGTTTTTT. The encoded protein is CASTNLGNTGELFF.

The V and J genes are TRBV18 and TRBJ1-5, with D possibly TRBD1 on 6 matching bases. Germline values: CDR1 KGHSH, CDR2 LQKENI. The CDR3 contains 15 residues. V shed 3 bases and J shed 0 bases, with 9 bases lying between them. CDR3 residues: CASSPDSLSNQPQHF. The CDR3 bases are TGTGCCAGCTCACCGGACAGCCTTAGCAATCAGCCCCAGCATTTT.

There are a few counts of this clone. The V call is TRBV4-1, the J call TRBJ2-1, with 10 bases identical to TRBD2. The germline V gene has CDR1 MGHRA and CDR2 YSYEKL. The CDR3 consists of 18 residues. The V segment lost 1 base and the J segment 7 bases; nucleotides outside the gene matches: 13. The CDR3 here is CASSQVSSLAGDRNEQFF. DNA of the CDR3: TGCGCCAGCAGCCAAGTATCCTCCCTAGCGGGAGATCGGAATGAGCAGTTCTTC.

The chain carries TRBV11-3 and TRBJ2-3, with 9 bases fitting TRBD2. V lost 5 bases to trimming and J lost 5 bases; unmatched junction nucleotides: 20. The CDR3 is 19 residues long. Per the germline V gene, CDR1 is SGHNT and CDR2 is YENEEA. CDR3 in amino acids: CASSQRTTASGRNRDTQYF. CDR3 nucleotide sequence: TGTGCCAGCAGCCAAAGAACCACTGCCAGCGGGAGGAATAGAGATACGCAGTATTTT.

The chain recombines TRBV7-2 with TRBJ2-2; the match to TRBD2 covers 9 bases. Germline lookup yields CDR1 SGHTA and CDR2 FQGNSA. The CDR3 is 15 residues long. Trimming removed 6 bases from V and 5 bases from J; junction bases left unmatched: 7. DNA for the CDR3: TGTGCCAGCAGGTTTAGCGGGAGTCTGACCGGGGAGCTGTTTTTT. It specifies CASRFSGSLTGELFF.

This clone appeared a few times. V and J are TRBV5-1 and TRBJ2-5; D is perhaps TRBD1 (7 bases). The V gene lost 7 bases and the J gene lost 1 base, with 20 bases spanning the gap. The CDR3 sequence is 16 residues long. The germline V gene has CDR1 SGHRS and CDR2 YFSETQ. CDR3 amino acids: CASSLGGGEGQETQYF. CDR3 DNA sequence: TGCGCCAGCTCCTTAGGAGGGGGCGAGGGCCAAGAGACCCAGTACTTC. Drawing the rest from reference TRBV5-1 and TRBJ2-5, the complete variable domain is KAGVTQTPRYLIKTRGQQVTLSCSPISGHRSVSWYQQTPGQGLQFLFEYFSETQRNKGNFPGRFSGRQFSNSRSEMNVSTLELGDSALYLCASSLGGGEGQETQYFGPGTRLLVL.

J is TRBJ2-7 and V is TRBV5-1; D uncertain. Germline assignment: CDR1 SGHRS and CDR2 YFSETQ. With 4 bases removed from V and 3 bases from J, the gap between germline ends came to 5 bases. The CDR3 is made up of 11 amino acids. The CDR3 DNA follows: TGCGCCAGCAGCAAAGACTACGAGCAGTACTTC. Its protein is CASSKDYEQYF.

V gene TRBV28 combines with J gene TRBJ1-5; TRBD1 matches at 8 bases. The germline gives CDR1 MDHEN, CDR2 SYDVKM. After removal of 5 bases from V and 4 bases from J, the junction contained 1 base not matched to a gene. This CDR3 is built from 13 residues. CDR3 protein: CASSRQGNQPQHF. CDR3 DNA sequence: TGTGCCAGCAGTCGACAGGGGAATCAGCCCCAGCATTTT.

This chain uses TRBV7-2 with TRBJ2-7, with TRBD2 matching 10 bases. The J segment lost 0 bases and the V segment lost 5 bases, leaving 16 bases of the junction unmatched. From germline, CDR1 is SGHTA and CDR2 FQGNSA. The CDR3 runs 19 residues. This CDR3 is CASSPYPILAGSSSYEQYF. For the CDR3, the DNA is TGTGCCAGCAGCCCGTACCCCATACTAGCGGGGTCCAGCTCCTACGAGCAGTACTTC. Supplemented by reference TRBV7-2 and TRBJ2-7, the full variable domain reads GAGVSQSPSNKVTEKGKDVELRCDPISGHTALYWYRQSLGQGLEFLIYFQGNSAPDKSGLPSDRFSAERTGGSVSTLTIQRTQQEDSAVYLCASSPYPILAGSSSYEQYFGPGTRLTVT.

The genes are TRBV2 and TRBJ2-3, with TRBD2 identical over 8 bases. CDR1 and CDR2 from the germline V gene are SNHLY and FYNNEI. The CDR3 extends over 15 amino acids. V lost 6 bases, J lost 0 bases, and 5 bases stayed unmatched. CDR3 DNA sequence: TGTGCCAGCAGGGCCGCTAGCGGGAGCACAGATACGCAGTATTTT. The encoded protein is CASRAASGSTDTQYF.

V usage is TRBV5-6 and J usage is TRBJ1-6; the match to TRBD1 covers 8 bases. The V segment lost 4 bases and the J segment 10 bases; nucleotides outside the gene matches: 13. Germline CDR1 SGHDT, CDR2 YYEEEE. CDR3 length: 16 residues. CDR3 loop: CASSILLGRGQSPLHF. The CDR3 nucleotides are TGTGCCAGCAGCATCCTCCTCGGCAGGGGGCAATCACCCCTCCACTTT.

The chain's CDR3 is CASSLGREPQYF. In DNA form, the CDR3 reads TGTGCCAGCAGCTTGGGCCGGGAGCCGCAGTATTTT. The V gene is TRBV5-4, the J gene TRBJ2-3; D is perhaps TRBD2 (6 bases). Germline V CDR1 and CDR2: SGHNT, YYREEE (reference sequence). The CDR3 is made up of 12 amino acids. The ends were cut back, 0 bases at V and 10 bases at J, with 9 bases in the middle.

The V call is TRBV10-2, the J call TRBJ2-7, with 7 bases matching TRBD2. V dropped 6 bases and J dropped 5; count of bases not matched to a gene: 16. Germline V lookup: CDR1 WSHSY, CDR2 SAAADI. The CDR3 has 16 amino acids. As DNA, the CDR3 is TGCGCCAGCAGGGCCCAAGGGGCGGGAGACGCCGACGAGCAGTACTTC. It translates to CASRAQGAGDADEQYF.

The chain uses TRBV7-2 and TRBJ2-2, with D tentatively TRBD1 (6 bases). Germline values: CDR1 SGHTA, CDR2 FQGNSA. This CDR3 is 13 amino acids long. V was clipped by 6 bases and J by 2 bases, with 7 bases between them. The CDR3 DNA reads as TGTGCCAGCAGACAGGGTAACACCGGGGAGCTGTTTTTT. It codes for CASRQGNTGELFF.

The chain has TRBV7-3 and TRBJ2-7; D is possibly TRBD1 (6 bases). Germline CDR1 and CDR2: SGHTA and FQGTGA. V gave up 5 bases and J gave up 5 bases, with 13 bases separating them. This CDR3 region has 13 residues. The CDR3 DNA reads TGTGCCAGCAGCAAACAGGGTTCGGACGAGCAGTACTTC. It specifies CASSKQGSDEQYF. Combining the CDR3 with reference TRBV7-3 and TRBJ2-7 gives the whole variable domain GAGVSQTPSNKVTEKGKYVELRCDPISGHTALYWYRQSLGQGPEFLIYFQGTGAADDSGLPNDRFFAVRPEGSVSTLKIQRTERGDSAVYLCASSKQGSDEQYFGPGTRLTVT.

The rearrangement uses TRBV6-5 and TRBJ2-1; the match to TRBD2 covers 13 bases. This CDR3 has 15 residues. The germline gives CDR1 MNHEY, CDR2 SVGAGI. The junction had 7 bases not matched to a gene; V was cut back by 5 bases and J by 9 bases. The DNA for the CDR3 is TGTGCCAGCAGTCTTGGACTAGCGGGAGCTAGTGAGCAGTTCTTC. Amino acids: CASSLGLAGASEQFF.

The chain carries TRBV28 and TRBJ1-5; weak D call: TRBD1 (6 bases). The CDR3 sequence is 13 residues long. Germline V CDR1 and CDR2: MDHEN, SYDVKM. V gave up 4 bases and J gave up 5 bases, with 9 bases separating them. In nucleotides, the CDR3 is TGTGCCAGCAGTTCGGGGGCCCATCAGCCCCAGCATTTT. Translated: CASSSGAHQPQHF.

Worth noting for this clone: In the same sample, other DNA sequences code for this CDR3. This rearrangement joins TRBV11-3 to TRBJ2-3; no reliable D call. The V end lost 6 bases, the J end lost 6 bases, and 7 bases lay between the germline ends. CDR3 length: 11 residues. Germline values: CDR1 SGHNT, CDR2 YENEEA. The CDR3 protein is CASSSRDTQYF. For the CDR3, the DNA is TGTGCCAGCAGTTCCAGGGATACGCAGTATTTT. Variable domain in full (rest from reference TRBV11-3 and TRBJ2-3): EAGVVQSPRYKIIEKKQPVAFWCNPISGHNTLYWYLQNLGQGPELLIRYENEEAVDDSQLPKDRFSAERLKGVDSTLKIQPAELGDSAVYLCASSSRDTQYFGPGTRLTVL.

This clone was seen only once. The genes are TRBV7-9 and TRBJ2-4; 7 nucleotides match TRBD1. The CDR3 is 17 amino acids. Germline CDR1 is SEHNR and CDR2 is FQNEAQ (reference sequence). The junction had 10 bases not matched to a gene; V was cut back by 4 bases and J by 1 base. CDR3 sequence reads: CASSSLETGMAKNIQYF. CDR3 nucleotides: TGTGCCAGCAGCTCCCTAGAGACAGGGATGGCCAAAAACATTCAGTACTTC.

This clone has a single count. The chain carries TRBV5-1 and TRBJ1-3; perhaps TRBD1 as D (6 bases). The germline V gene encodes CDR1 SGHRS and CDR2 YFSETQ. V was shortened by 1 base and J by 4 bases, with 6 bases between the two germline ends. The CDR3 spans 13 residues. CDR3 nucleotides: TGCGCCAGCAGCTTGACAGGGGGAAACACCATATATTTT. The encoded protein is CASSLTGGNTIYF.

The chain links TRBV2 to TRBJ1-1, with D unclear. Trimming shortened V by 5 bases and J by 1 base, and 11 bases separated the two germline ends. The CDR3 runs 14 residues. CDR1 SNHLY and CDR2 FYNNEI come from the germline V gene. The CDR3 sequence is CASSLGRGNTEAFF. Written as DNA, the CDR3 is TGTGCCAGCAGTCTAGGACGGGGGAACACTGAAGCTTTCTTT.

The rearrangement joins TRBV7-2 to TRBJ1-5, with a possible D match to TRBD1 (5 bases). The V and J ends lost 2 bases and 5 bases respectively, with 10 bases between them. The CDR3 totals 14 residues. The germline gives CDR1 SGHTA, CDR2 FQGNSA. CDR3 residues: CASSLSGGDQPQHF. The CDR3 DNA reads TGTGCCAGCAGCTTATCGGGAGGGGATCAGCCCCAGCATTTT.

This clone has just one count. The chain has TRBV5-1 and TRBJ1-2, with D possibly matching TRBD1 (5 bases). CDR3 length equals 13 residues. Germline V gives CDR1 SGHRS, CDR2 YFSETQ. Trimming took off 1 base at V and 8 bases at J, with 12 bases between the two ends. The CDR3 sequence: CASSLRGSSGYTF. The CDR3 region has the DNA TGCGCCAGCAGCTTGAGGGGTTCGAGCGGCTACACCTTC.